This T cell receptor beta chain was identified in a study of OX40 agonist ivuxolimab in advanced cancers. About the investigation overall: Ivuxolimab was an agonistic, fully human IgG2 monoclonal antibody directed against OX40 (CD134), a costimulatory receptor. Prior anti-PD-1, anti-PD-L1 or anti-CTLA-4 therapy was permitted, and 35% to 40% of dose-escalation patients had received checkpoint inhibitors. The dose-escalation cohort was almost 85% male with a mean age of roughly 62 years, ranging from roughly 23 to 79. Intravenous ivuxolimab was administered to patients every 2 weeks at six dose levels: 0.01, 0.1, 0.3, 1.5, 3 and 10 mg/kg. Among the 50 to 55 dose-escalation patients, around 19 had hepatocellular carcinoma, approximately 15 melanoma, 9 renal cell carcinoma and 9 head and neck cancer. Partial responses occurred in three dose-escalation patients: two with cutaneous melanoma and one with hepatocellular carcinoma. The paper covers the monotherapy dose-escalation part of the phase I ivuxolimab trial, which included N ≈ 50 patients. Peripheral TCRbeta sequencing aimed to test whether ivuxolimab altered TCR sequence diversity and caused clonal T-cell expansion.

To sequence the TCRbeta CDR3 region, genomic DNA was isolated from the sorted cells. TCRbeta CDR3 regions were sequenced using the immunoSEQ Assay. TCRdb holds this immuneACCESS table with in-frame rearrangements only. Some clones are missing; in checked studies, unresolved V genes explain under half, and the rest has no known cause. In all, the sample holds some 40,000 clones, and roughly nine tenths of those were seen once. The top ten clonotypes cover around 43% of the sample. Patients with a history of autoimmune disease or receiving systemic immunosuppression were excluded from the trial. In every dose cohort, peripheral blood was drawn for TCR sequencing at baseline, cycle 4 day 1, and cycle 7 day 1. Samples came from an open-label, multicenter, first-in-human phase I dose-escalation trial of ivuxolimab. Adults with locally advanced or metastatic head and neck squamous cell, hepatocellular, melanoma or renal cell carcinoma were enrolled in the trial. Before TCR sequencing, CD4+ T cells and CD8+ T cells were sorted from peripheral blood as separate populations.

A remark on this clone: The specificity of this receptor is unknown. Base-call qualities are not available, and no considerably larger clone is one nucleotide away.

Here is what the overall study found, with its caveats: After ivuxolimab, CD8+ T cells had more expanded clones than CD4+ T cells on average. Low levels of normalized T-cell clonal expansion were also seen in some patients who did not respond. Partial responders in the 0.1-3.0 mg/kg groups had among the lowest normalized peripheral clonal expansion, especially among CD8+ T cells. Antigen specificity was not determined for the clonally expanded peripheral T cells. At doses of 0.1 to 3.0 mg/kg, clonal expansion of both CD4+ and CD8+ blood T cells was observed from baseline to week 6.

Including the terminal cysteine and phenylalanine, the CDR3 comprises 13 residues. Only the CDR3 region is kept as DNA, spanning 39 bases read in frame from base 1. V is pared back by 8 bases and J by 1 base, with 13 bases lying between the germline termini. CDR1 and CDR2 are read off the germline V gene as SGHTS and YDEGEE. This sequence was found in an adult with an advanced solid tumor such as melanoma, head and neck, liver or kidney cancer. This sample comprised CD4+ or CD8+ T cells sorted from blood, obtained in a trial of the OX40 agonist ivuxolimab. The chain uses TRBV5-8 and TRBJ2-7; TRBD2 is perhaps the D gene, given 5 matching bases. The bases read TGTGCCAGTAAGGCGCGAGGGTCCTACGAGCAGTACTTC. This codes for CASKARGSYEQYF.